These 5 T cell receptor beta chains were all obtained from the same sample, sequenced in a study of T-cell reconstitution after alpha-beta-depleted transplantation in children. Construction of the TCRbeta library involved unique molecular identifiers. One entry per CDR3 protein results from TCRdb running MiXCR on the PCR reads. This repertoire shows fewer than 350,000 distinct CDR3 sequences, 11% found once; its top ten account for less than 25%. The sequencing here drew on peripheral blood, taken 180 days after TCRalphabeta/CD19-depleted stem cell transplant. The source is a male patient under 10 years old who had a stem cell transplant for chronic granulomatous disease, so the T cells may come from the graft donor.

At least ten counts were recorded for this clonotype. DNA for the CDR3: TGCAGCGTTGGGGACCGAGCCTACACCTTC. It yields the protein CSVGDRAYTF. This chain joins TRBV29-1 and TRBJ1-2; possibly TRBD1 for D (5 bases). Germline assignment: CDR1 SQVTM and CDR2 ANQGSEA. The CDR3 spans 10 residues. With 4 bases removed from V and 10 bases from J, the gap between germline ends came to 10 bases.

This clonotype was counted at least ten times. The rearrangement uses TRBV4-1 and TRBJ2-7, with no clear D. This CDR3 region has 11 residues. Germline loops: CDR1 MGHRA, CDR2 YSYEKL. V was shortened by 0 bases and J by 10 bases, with 7 bases between the two germline ends. This chain's CDR3 is CASSQESVQYF. The CDR3 region has the DNA TGCGCCAGCAGCCAAGAGTCAGTACAGTACTTC.

This clonotype was counted between two and nine times. CDR3: CASSSRTSGTGELFF. CDR3 in DNA: TGTGCCAGTAGTTCGAGGACTAGCGGAACCGGGGAGCTGTTTTTT. The V gene is TRBV19, the J gene TRBJ2-2, with 10 nucleotides matching TRBD2. The CDR3 covers 15 residues. The J segment lost 5 bases and the V segment lost 5 bases, leaving 5 bases of the junction unmatched. The V gene's germline CDR1 is LNHDA and CDR2 SQIVND (reference sequence).

At least ten counts were recorded for this clonotype. The chain has TRBV5-1 and TRBJ2-5, with D maybe TRBD1 (6 bases). The CDR3 is 14 amino acids. V lost 1 base, J lost 1 base, and 8 bases lay in between. CDR1 and CDR2 (germline): SGHRS, YFSETQ. Here the CDR3 reads CASSLNRVQETQYF. CDR3 nucleotides: TGCGCCAGCAGCTTGAACAGGGTCCAAGAGACCCAGTACTTC. Full variable domain (rest looked up from reference TRBV5-1 and TRBJ2-5): KAGVTQTPRYLIKTRGQQVTLSCSPISGHRSVSWYQQTPGQGLQFLFEYFSETQRNKGNFPGRFSGRQFSNSRSEMNVSTLELGDSALYLCASSLNRVQETQYFGPGTRLLVL.

Concerning this clonotype itself: This may be a read error, as it is one base from a much larger clone. The chain is built from TRBV5-6 and TRBJ2-7; 10 nucleotides align to TRBD2. This CDR3 region has 14 residues. V lost 4 bases, J lost 7 bases, and 8 bases stayed unmatched. Germline CDR1 and CDR2: SGHDT and YYEEEE. The chain's CDR3 is CASSVSGGPREQYF. CDR3 nucleotides: TGTGCCAGCAGCGTTAGCGGGGGGCCGCGGGAGCAGTACTTC.